This T cell receptor (beta chain) was recovered during a study of T cells in Graves' hyperthyroidism and ophthalmopathy (dated by TCRdb to 2018 to 2020). Regarding the research as a whole: Peripheral blood was sampled at the time of initial diagnosis, prior to any treatment. The paper reports TCR Vbeta CDR3 sequencing of some 140 peripheral blood samples: 43 ophthalmopathy, roughly 80 hyperthyroidism and approximately 17 progressor patients. Prospective prediction of ophthalmopathy was tested in an independent validation cohort consisting of roughly 20 hyperthyroidism patients and about 17 patients who later progressed to ophthalmopathy. In about six Graves' hyperthyroidism patients, the study also compared T-cell repertoires from thyroid tissue with T-cell repertoires from blood. To identify TCR V-J signatures that set the groups apart, the researchers used a discovery cohort of about a hundred patients, made up of some 41 with Graves' ophthalmopathy and some 56 with stable Graves' hyperthyroidism. The 75 to 100 discovery patients were randomly split 7:3 into training and test sets. After blood sampling, hyperthyroidism patients were treated with methimazole at a starting dose of 30 mg daily, and ophthalmopathy patients were treated with high-dose intravenous methylprednisolone.

General conclusions and limits of the study: In validation, progression to ophthalmopathy was predicted by the model with roughly 71% sensitivity and 72.22% specificity, a median of roughly 6 months before onset. Most expanded thyroid clonotypes (frequency above 0.001) were also detected in blood, a finding suggesting that blood repertoires may reflect thyroid immune responses. Sample size was not statistically predetermined, and blinding of investigators to group allocation was not performed. A model built on a 13 V-J signature distinguished ophthalmopathy from stable hyperthyroidism, reaching about 88% sensitivity and approximately 83% specificity in cross-validation and 80%/75% in testing.

The TCR beta CDR3 regions were amplified from the RNA transcripts. A first-round RT-PCR of the TCR CDR3 used the HTBI primer set with the Qiagen OneStep RT-PCR kit. A second multiplex PCR round built the libraries, followed by size selection and purification. The libraries were sequenced on an Illumina HiSeq2000 using paired-end 100 bp reads. The original pipeline was this. SOAPnuke was used to process the raw data, removing reads that contained adapters or uncalled bases, had a mean Phred below 15, or lacked an exact match to the constant primer or identifier. High-quality paired reads were merged with COPE v1.2.5, and unique nucleotide sequences were defined as clonotypes. MiTCR v1.1 was used to align the clonotypes against IMGT TRBV, TRBD and TRBJ reference segments. The analysis included only V-J combinations with a frequency above 0.0001, which together covered over 98% of the repertoires. A TCS score was defined as the ratio of F50 (clonal expansion) to E x V (chaos), with BLOSUM62-based TCRdist applied between CDR3 peptides within each V-J. Welch's t-statistics and random forest reduced some 510 V-J features to 13, which were used in a naive Bayes classifier (R e1071). The raw public data were reprocessed by TCRdb itself: fastp quality trimming at Q25, MiXCR clonotype calling, in-frame beta chains only. When rows share a CDR3 protein, they turn into one entry using the most common DNA and genes. The authors' filters were not applied to this entry. This sample holds about 270,000 distinct CDR3 sequences; less than 30% were observed only once. The leading ten clones occupy about 25% of the sample.

Germline trimming amounts to 10 bases on V and 4 bases on J, with 10 as the count of junction bases outside the gene matches. The CDR3 sequence holds 13 residues, the cysteine and phenylalanine included. The entry retains the CDR3 DNA only, 39 bases that are in frame from base 1. CDR1 and CDR2 were assigned from the germline V gene as SNHLY and FYNNEI. The hyperthyroidism patients were between 18 and 65 years old and newly diagnosed, with a disease duration of less than 2 months. Exclusion was applied to patients with uncontrolled infections, other autoimmune diseases, pregnancy or lactation. Diagnoses were established on the basis of clinical symptoms, serum thyroxine and TRAb, thyroid ultrasound, and orbital computed tomography. Blood from progressor patients was collected at the time of first diagnosis with hyperthyroidism, before any ophthalmopathy symptoms had appeared. PBMCs were isolated from more than 8 ml of fresh peripheral blood by Ficoll-Paque density gradient centrifugation. Progressor patients were initially diagnosed with Graves' hyperthyroidism and developed ophthalmopathy during follow-up. Trizol reagent was used to extract total RNA, and RNA quality was then checked on an Agilent 2100 Bioanalyzer.

This clonotype was seen repeatedly, ten times or more. What antigen it recognizes has not been identified. Per-base qualities were not stored, and no clone one base away is much larger. This chain is built from TRBV2 and TRBJ2-7, with 7 bases matching TRBD2. Source material: blood. The receptor comes from a man in his forties with Graves' hyperthyroidism that later progressed to Graves' ophthalmopathy. The DNA is as follows: TGTGCCATCTCCCCCCAGCGGGATTACGAGCAGTACTTC. Protein translation: CAISPQRDYEQYF.